A selection of T cell receptor beta chains follows, all from one sample in a study of CD8+ T cells in alopecia areata. The protocol was immunoSEQ multiplex PCR, while the TCRdb copy is restricted to in-frame clones and leaves out a portion. The sample includes a few hundred thousand clones, more than 50% of them seen just once. The specimen was CD8+ T cells sorted from blood. These receptor sequences come from a human donor in good health. Both conserved end residues are part of each CDR3. D genes are given only for firm matches. Only some rows state a clone size, as once, few, many or a class for expanded clones.

j_call	v_call	d_call	clone_size	cdr3_aa	cdr3_nt
TRBJ1-1	TRBV2	NA	NA	CASSGGPGVEAFF	TGTGCCAGCAGTGGAGGGCCAGGGGTTGAAGCTTTCTTT
TRBJ2-2	TRBV13	NA	few	CASSLCRGYPCTGELFF	TGTGCCAGCAGCTTATGTCGGGGATATCCTTGTACCGGGGAGCTGTTTTTT
TRBJ2-5	TRBV11-2	TRBD1	NA	CASSYGTAELETQYF	TGTGCCAGCAGTTACGGGACAGCCGAATTAGAGACCCAGTACTTC
TRBJ2-2	TRBV6-5	TRBD2	NA	CASSYGAGDVTGELFF	TGTGCCAGCAGTTACGGAGCGGGGGACGTCACCGGGGAGCTGTTTTTT
TRBJ2-3	TRBV2	NA	few	CASSPDSYTDTQYF	TGTGCCAGCAGTCCGGACTCTTACACAGATACGCAGTATTTT
TRBJ2-3	TRBV9	TRBD1	NA	CASSETGVTDTQYF	TGTGCCAGCAGCGAGACAGGGGTCACAGATACGCAGTATTTT
TRBJ2-7	TRBV25-1	NA	NA	CATSYEQYF	TGTGCCACCTCATACGAGCAGTACTTC
TRBJ1-4	TRBV2	NA	NA	CASSEGMGRLVF	TGTGCCAGCAGTGAAGGAATGGGGCGACTGGTTTTT
TRBJ1-4	TRBV19	TRBD1	few	CASETGGAEKLFF	TGTGCCAGCGAGACAGGGGGCGCCGAAAAACTGTTTTTT
TRBJ2-1	TRBV5-6	TRBD2	few	CASSPGGRYNEQFF	TGTGCCAGCAGCCCGGGGGGGCGCTACAATGAGCAGTTCTTC
TRBJ1-2	TRBV30	NA	once	CASPDNYGYTF	TGTGCCTCTCCGGATAACTATGGCTACACCTTC
TRBJ1-1	TRBV5-1	NA	NA	CASSGLIGIGSEAFF	TGCGCCAGCAGCGGGTTGATTGGTATTGGGTCTGAAGCTTTCTTT
TRBJ2-1	TRBV27	TRBD1	few	CASQGVYNEQFF	TGTGCCAGCCAGGGGGTCTACAATGAGCAGTTCTTC
TRBJ2-3	TRBV7-2	TRBD2	NA	CASSRSHWHGERGTDTQYF	TGTGCCAGCAGCAGATCTCATTGGCACGGGGAGCGGGGAACAGATACGCAGTATTTT
TRBJ2-1	TRBV2	NA	NA	CASQPEGDREVDEQFF	TGTGCCAGCCAACCCGAGGGTGACAGGGAGGTCGATGAGCAGTTCTTC
TRBJ2-1	TRBV29-1	NA	few	CSVDRDSRNEQFF	TGCAGCGTAGACAGGGACTCGAGAAATGAGCAGTTCTTC